Below, 8 T cell receptor beta chains from the same sample are listed, as sequenced in a study of technical replicates of blood from a few donors. Libraries were prepared by immunoSEQ multiplex PCR; TCRdb keeps only in-frame clonotypes and omits some of them. This sample has 95,000 to 100,000 clones; 96% occur once, and the top ten carry approximately 0.21%. The specimen sequenced was T cells isolated from PBMCs. The receptors stem from a human donor in good health.

V is TRBV15 and J is TRBJ1-1, with 9 bases matching TRBD1. V was clipped by 1 base and J by 4 bases; unmatched bases: 1. CDR1 LNHNV and CDR2 YYDKDF come from the germline V gene (reference sequence). The CDR3 is 14 residues long. CDR3: CATSRGQGGTEAFF. The DNA of the CDR3 is TGTGCCACCAGCAGAGGACAGGGGGGCACTGAAGCTTTCTTT.

J is TRBJ1-4 and V is TRBV10-3; D is perhaps TRBD1 (5 bases). V lost 6 bases and J 1 base, leaving 9 bases between the germline ends. The CDR3 runs to 14 residues. Germline loops: CDR1 ENHRY, CDR2 SYGVKD. The CDR3 region is CAISEGVTNEKLFF. CDR3 DNA sequence: TGTGCCATCAGCGAAGGGGTAACTAATGAAAAACTGTTTTTT.

The rearrangement joins TRBV2 to TRBJ1-5; D might be TRBD1 (5 bases). This CDR3 has 16 residues. Germline-derived CDR1 and CDR2 are SNHLY and FYNNEI. V was cut by 2 bases and J by 5 bases, with 16 bases left in between. The CDR3 reads CASSERGLTLDQPQHF. The CDR3 bases are TGTGCCAGCAGTGAAAGGGGCCTTACTCTCGATCAGCCCCAGCATTTT. The full variable domain, rest sourced from reference TRBV2 and TRBJ1-5, is EPEVTQTPSHQVTQMGQEVILRCVPISNHLYFYWYRQILGQKVEFLVSFYNNEISEKSEIFDDQFSVERPDGSNFTLKIRSTKLEDSAMYFCASSERGLTLDQPQHFGDGTRLSIL.

The genes are TRBV25-1 and TRBJ1-1; unclear D gene. Trimming removed 6 bases at V and 2 bases at J, with 19 bases between. The CDR3 sequence is 16 residues long. The V gene's germline CDR1 is MGHDK and CDR2 SYGVNS. CDR3 protein: CASSQEPGSGNTEAFF. For the CDR3, the DNA is TGTGCCAGCAGCCAAGAACCAGGTAGCGGAAACACTGAAGCTTTCTTT. Full variable domain (remainder filled in from reference TRBV25-1 and TRBJ1-1): EADIYQTPRYLVIGTGKKITLECSQTMGHDKMYWYQQDPGMELHLIHYSYGVNSTEKGDLSSESTVSRIRTEHFPLTLESARPSHTSQYLCASSQEPGSGNTEAFFGQGTRLTVV.

The chain employs TRBV19 and TRBJ2-1; tentatively, D is TRBD2 (6 bases). From germline, CDR1 is LNHDA and CDR2 SQIVND (reference sequence). Between the trimmed V and J ends, which lost 1 base and 5 bases, there was a span of 18 bases. The CDR3 spans 17 residues. The CDR3 reads CASSIGRVRRGNNEQFF. CDR3 coding DNA: TGTGCCAGTAGTATAGGGCGGGTCCGGCGGGGAAACAATGAGCAGTTCTTC.

The chain is built from TRBV19 and TRBJ1-5, with D perhaps matching TRBD1 (5 bases). Deletions cut 5 bases from V and 4 bases from J, with 18 bases between. The germline CDR1 and CDR2 sequences are LNHDA and SQIVND (reference sequence). The CDR3 consists of 16 residues. CDR3 sequence: CASSANVGRGNQPQHF. CDR3 bases: TGTGCCAGTAGTGCAAATGTGGGGCGCGGAAATCAGCCCCAGCATTTT.

V and J are TRBV27 and TRBJ2-3; 7 bases agree with TRBD2. With 4 bases clipped from V and 4 bases from J, the junction kept 5 bases outside the gene matches. This CDR3 has 14 amino acids. Germline lookup yields CDR1 MNHEY and CDR2 SMNVEV (reference sequence). The CDR3 DNA is TGTGCCAGCAGTTCTATGCTAGCGGCAGATACGCAGTATTTT. It is translated as CASSSMLAADTQYF.

Here the CDR3 reads CASSPEQGARQQFF. The CDR3 DNA sequence: TGCGCCAGCAGCCCGGAACAGGGAGCAAGGCAGCAGTTCTTC. The chain employs TRBV4-1 and TRBJ2-1, with D tentatively TRBD1 (6 bases). Germline assignment: CDR1 MGHRA and CDR2 YSYEKL. V shed 4 bases and J shed 11 bases, with 18 bases lying between them. CDR3 length: 14 residues.